Here is one T cell receptor (beta chain) with its context. The data originate from a study of early T cells in non-severe SARS-CoV-2 infection. The CDR3 consists of 12 residues. Germline CDR1 is MNHEY and CDR2 is SMNVEV (reference sequence). V shed 10 bases and J shed 2 bases, with 11 bases lying between them. One entry per CDR3 protein, called by TCRdb with MiXCR from the 5' RACE reads. The repertoire has nearly 60,000 distinct CDR3 sequences, about 13% of them found once; the top ten carry 10%. The chain links TRBV27 to TRBJ2-5; D perhaps matches TRBD2 (6 bases). This TCR was recovered from an adult who was a healthcare worker with PCR-confirmed SARS-CoV-2 infection or an uninfected control (not recorded which). The sample comprised whole blood. The CDR3 DNA is TGTGCCACCCGGACTACACAAGAGACCCAGTACTTC. Its translation: CATRTTQETQYF.